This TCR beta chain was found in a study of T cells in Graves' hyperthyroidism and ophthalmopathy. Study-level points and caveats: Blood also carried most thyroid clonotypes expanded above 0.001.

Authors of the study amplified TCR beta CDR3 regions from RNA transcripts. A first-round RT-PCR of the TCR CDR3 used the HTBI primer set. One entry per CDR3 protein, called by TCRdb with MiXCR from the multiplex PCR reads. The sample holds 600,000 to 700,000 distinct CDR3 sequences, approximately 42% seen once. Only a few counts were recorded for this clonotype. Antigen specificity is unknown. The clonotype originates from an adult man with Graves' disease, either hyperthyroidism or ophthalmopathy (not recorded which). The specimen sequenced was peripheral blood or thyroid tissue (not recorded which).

The CDR3 DNA reads as TGTGCCAGCTCGAGGGATCCCCGCTATGGCTACACCTTC. It specifies CASSRDPRYGYTF. V usage is TRBV14 and J usage is TRBJ1-2; unclear D gene. Germline CDR1 reads SGHDN; CDR2 reads FVKESK. Trimming stripped 8 bases from V and 4 bases from J, with 14 bases between. This CDR3 is 13 amino acids long.